This entry is about one T cell receptor beta chain. The antigen this receptor binds is unknown. No base-level quality is on record; no much larger clone is a single base apart. The sample originates from a study of cytomegalovirus exposure and HLA in healthy donors (TCRdb year 2017). About the investigation overall: A later analysis indicated that the roughly 130 validation repertoires were generated on the platform also employed for the approximately 700 repertoires of the first cohort. The study aimed to test whether signatures of past pathogen exposure could be identified by cataloging public T cell receptors. Along with the roughly 670-subject first cohort, a separate validation cohort of around 120 different subjects was used. The study combined high-throughput TCR immunosequencing, statistical association of individual TCRs with disease status, and machine learning to predict cytomegalovirus infection status. Paper-wide results and their limitations: A later analysis had no HLA typing for the validation cohort, so co-occurrence there was scored across all 110 or so repertoires. Subsequent analysis determined that TCRs grouped into clusters in the first cohort also showed a tendency toward co-occurrence across the 120 validation repertoires, and approximately 94% of cluster scores exceeded 0. The classifier was reported to diagnose cytomegalovirus status with high specificity and sensitivity in both the original and validation cohorts. While some public TCRs were present in many individuals, most TCR sequences turned up only very rarely across donors. The authors suggested that the approach could potentially be generalized to other disease states and immunological phenotypes. In the study, 150 to 200 TCR beta chains were listed as associated with cytomegalovirus. Three of the identified cytomegalovirus-associated TCR beta chains were confirmed in vitro to be specific for cytomegalovirus antigens.

The donors were included in the validation cohort of 100 to 150 subjects, a group kept apart from the 666-subject first cohort. Library preparation employed the immunoSEQ multiplex PCR assay. The authors' analysis ran thus. A statistical classification framework was developed to diagnose cytomegalovirus status using the catalog of TCR beta chain sequences. Entries here come from immuneACCESS through TCRdb and include only in-frame sequences with V and J called. Some clones fail to appear in such tables; in the studies checked, an unresolved V gene covers under half of the shortfall, and the cause of the remainder is unknown. That table gives V, J and clone size, and the DNA gave D and trimming. For this sample there are hundreds of thousands of clones; over 75% appear just once. The ten largest clones add up to around 0.9% of the sample. The CDR3 runs 15 amino acids, cysteine and phenylalanine included. Only the CDR3 portion is preserved as DNA: 45 bases, with reading frame beginning at the first base. After removal of 1 base from V and 6 bases from J, the junction retains 7 bases not matched to a gene. From a lookup of the germline V gene, CDR1 and CDR2 are SGHAT and FQNNGV.

The sequence came from a woman younger than 35 in good health and CMV-seronegative. The sequenced sample was PBMCs. The chain was built from TRBV11-2 and TRBJ2-3, with 7 bases matching TRBD1. The CDR3 region: CASSLVGTDMDTQYF. At the DNA level, the sequence is TGTGCCAGCAGCTTAGTCGGGACAGACATGGATACGCAGTATTTT. When the CDR3 is completed using the reference TRBV11-2 and TRBJ2-3 genes on either side, the full variable domain is EAGVAQSPRYKIIEKRQSVAFWCNPISGHATLYWYQQILGQGPKLLIQFQNNGVVDDSQLPKDRFSAERLKGVDSTLKIQPAKLEDSAVYLCASSLVGTDMDTQYFGPGTRLTVL.